This T cell receptor (beta chain) was documented in a study of T cells in Graves' hyperthyroidism and ophthalmopathy. General study findings and limits: Ophthalmopathy was separated from stable hyperthyroidism by a 13 V-J model.

As concerns this clonotype: Its antigen is not known.

This CDR3 spans 16 amino acids. Germline lookup yields CDR1 SEHNR and CDR2 FQNEAQ (reference sequence). V shed 5 bases, J shed 1 base, and the junction held 5 bases outside the gene matches. RNA transcripts yielded amplified TCR beta CDR3 regions. RT-PCR in the first round (using the HTBI primer set) targeted the TCR CDR3. TCRdb re-analysed the multiplex PCR reads in MiXCR, keeping a single row per CDR3 protein. The repertoire has under 300,000 distinct CDR3 sequences, 13% to 15% of them found once; the top ten carry less than 15%. With a duration under 2 months, the hyperthyroidism was newly diagnosed in patients aged 18 to 65. Uncontrolled infection, other autoimmune disease, pregnancy or lactation barred patients from enrollment.

The receptor's source is a woman aged 40 to 55 with Graves' hyperthyroidism that later progressed to Graves' ophthalmopathy. Sequencing was carried out using blood. The chain combines TRBV7-9 with TRBJ2-1; 10 bases are shared with TRBD2. For the CDR3, the DNA is TGTGCCAGCAGCCATGCTAGCGGGAGATCCTACAATGAGCAGTTCTTC. It encodes CASSHASGRSYNEQFF.